Shown below are 27 T cell receptor beta chains from a single sample sequenced in a study of T cell changes during pregnancy in multiple sclerosis. Repertoires were generated with immunoSEQ multiplex PCR, while TCRdb's copy carries only in-frame clones and drops some. The sample includes 45,000 to 55,000 clones, about 92% of them seen just once. The sample here was CD4+ T cells from peripheral blood mononuclear cells, taken after pregnancy. Every receptor here comes from a female donor with multiple sclerosis, enrolled in a pregnancy study.

The rearrangement links TRBV7-2 to TRBJ1-1; 8 bases line up with TRBD1. The J segment lost 5 bases and the V segment lost 5 bases, leaving 7 bases of the junction unmatched. This CDR3 contains 14 residues. Germline values: CDR1 SGHTA, CDR2 FQGNSA. The CDR3 DNA reads as TGTGCCAGCAGCATACAGGGGGGGACGACTGAAGCTTTCTTT. It translates to CASSIQGGTTEAFF.

The chain couples TRBV7-8 to TRBJ2-3; D gene unclear. Per germline, CDR1 SGHVS and CDR2 FQNEAQ. The CDR3 runs 16 residues. V was clipped by 0 bases and J by 10 bases, with 20 bases between them. CDR3 sequence (DNA): TGTGCCAGCAGCTTAGCGGCGGCCTTCAGCCCCAGCTCGCAGTATTTT. It codes for CASSLAAAFSPSSQYF.

In this sample, this clone turned up once. V and J are TRBV7-9 and TRBJ2-7; a possible D gene is TRBD2 (5 bases). The CDR3 contains 17 residues. V was pared by 0 bases and J by 5 bases, with 20 bases between. Germline V gives CDR1 SEHNR, CDR2 FQNEAQ (reference sequence). CDR3 sequence reads: CASSLARGPRPSHEQYF. The CDR3 DNA sequence: TGTGCCAGCAGCTTAGCGCGAGGGCCTCGCCCAAGTCACGAGCAGTACTTC.

J is TRBJ2-1 and V is TRBV27; D is uncertain. This CDR3 comprises 13 residues. In germline, CDR1 is MNHEY, CDR2 SMNVEV (reference sequence). V lost 5 bases, J lost 5 bases, and 10 bases lay in between. The chain's CDR3 is CASSVRPNNEQFF. The CDR3 DNA sequence: TGTGCCAGCAGTGTGCGCCCGAACAATGAGCAGTTCTTC.

The chain uses TRBV7-2 and TRBJ2-7, with a weak D call TRBD1 (6 bases). Trimming cost V 5 bases and J 4 bases, with 15 bases left between them. The CDR3 sequence is 14 residues long. Looked up from germline, CDR1 is SGHTA and CDR2 is FQGNSA. The CDR3 sequence: CASSPARTVYEQYF. The CDR3 DNA reads TGTGCCAGCAGCCCCGCAAGGACAGTTTACGAGCAGTACTTC.

The V gene is TRBV7-9, the J gene TRBJ1-4; 7 bases are a match to TRBD1. CDR1 is SEHNR, CDR2 FQNEAQ, per germline (reference sequence). The CDR3 sequence is 15 residues long. J was trimmed by 4 bases and V by 5 bases; bases with no gene match: 7. In nucleotides, the CDR3 is TGTGCCAGCAGCCCATACAGGGGAGGTAATGAAAAACTGTTTTTT. It encodes CASSPYRGGNEKLFF. Complete variable domain (other parts from reference TRBV7-9 and TRBJ1-4): DTGVSQNPRHKITKRGQNVTFRCDPISEHNRLYWYRQTLGQGPEFLTYFQNEAQLEKSRLLSDRFSAERPKGSFSTLEIQRTEQGDSAMYLCASSPYRGGNEKLFFGSGTQLSVL.

The V gene is TRBV4-2, the J gene TRBJ1-2; D is uncertain. The CDR3 spans 15 residues. Trimming removed 4 bases from V and 1 base from J, with 13 bases in between. Germline CDR1 and CDR2: LGHNA and YNFKEQ. CDR3 sequence: CASSPPAGLNYGYTF. CDR3 nucleotide sequence: TGTGCCAGCAGCCCCCCCGCAGGACTTAACTATGGCTACACCTTC.

The rearrangement joins TRBV5-4 to TRBJ2-3, with D maybe TRBD2 (6 bases). Germline assignment: CDR1 SGHNT and CDR2 YYREEE (reference sequence). The CDR3 has 13 residues. Trimming stripped 3 bases from V and 4 bases from J, with 9 bases between. Written as DNA, the CDR3 is TGTGCCAGCAGCTGGGACTTTGCAGATACGCAGTATTTT. The encoded protein is CASSWDFADTQYF.

This chain links TRBV7-2 with TRBJ2-7; D might be TRBD2 (7 bases). This CDR3 has 14 amino acids. Germline-derived CDR1 and CDR2 are SGHTA and FQGNSA. The V end lost 4 bases, the J end lost 6 bases, and 16 bases lay between the germline ends. The CDR3 bases are TGTGCCAGCAGCTCTAGGGCGGGGGCCGGCGAGCAGTACTTC. It is translated as CASSSRAGAGEQYF.

The rearrangement uses TRBV30 and TRBJ1-3; D gene unclear. The CDR3 is 13 amino acids. The V end was cut by 5 bases, the J end by 1 base, with 9 bases between. Per the germline V gene, CDR1 is GTSNPN and CDR2 is SVGIG (reference sequence). In nucleotides, the CDR3 is TGTGCCTGGCAACCGGGGTCTGGAAACACCATATATTTT. Its protein product is CAWQPGSGNTIYF.

CDR3 DNA sequence: TGTGCCAGCAGTGACGGCGGATCCTACGAGCAGTACTTC. Residues: CASSDGGSYEQYF. The V gene is TRBV2, the J gene TRBJ2-7; D is undetermined. The germline V and J ends were trimmed by 3 bases and 1 base, with 7 bases remaining between them. Germline V gene lookup returns CDR1 SNHLY and CDR2 FYNNEI. The CDR3 runs 13 residues.

The chain has TRBV2 and TRBJ2-6, with TRBD2 identical over 13 bases. CDR3 length: 17 amino acids. Germline lookup yields CDR1 SNHLY and CDR2 FYNNEI. J gave up 1 base and V 5 bases, and 2 bases lay outside the gene matches. In DNA form, the CDR3 reads TGTGCCAGCAGTCTACTAGCGGGAGGGTCTGGGGCCAACGTCCTGACTTTC. Protein product: CASSLLAGGSGANVLTF. Full variable domain (missing parts from reference TRBV2 and TRBJ2-6): EPEVTQTPSHQVTQMGQEVILRCVPISNHLYFYWYRQILGQKVEFLVSFYNNEISEKSEIFDDQFSVERPDGSNFTLKIRSTKLEDSAMYFCASSLLAGGSGANVLTFGAGSRLTVL.

The chain recombines TRBV5-5 with TRBJ1-5; 7 nucleotides align to TRBD1. The CDR3 consists of 16 residues. Trimming removed 0 bases from V and 0 bases from J; junction bases left unmatched: 3. From germline, CDR1 is SGHKS and CDR2 YYEKEE (reference sequence). CDR3 in amino acids: CASSLETGYSNQPQHF. The CDR3 DNA sequence: TGTGCCAGCAGCTTGGAGACAGGGTATAGCAATCAGCCCCAGCATTTT.

V gene TRBV6-6 combines with J gene TRBJ1-1; D is undetermined. Germline V gives CDR1 MNHNY, CDR2 SVGAGI (reference sequence). The CDR3 loop spans 15 amino acids. Trimming cost V 2 bases and J 3 bases, with 13 bases left between them. CDR3 sequence reads: CASSYAGRIDTEAFF. As DNA, the CDR3 is TGTGCCAGCAGTTACGCGGGAAGGATTGACACTGAAGCTTTCTTT.

The CDR3 sequence is CAISGGTGELFF. In DNA form, the CDR3 reads TGTGCCATCAGTGGAGGCACCGGGGAGCTGTTTTTT. J is TRBJ2-2 and V is TRBV10-3, with D unclear. Trimming shortened V by 4 bases and J by 4 bases, and 4 bases separated the two germline ends. Germline CDR1 and CDR2: ENHRY and SYGVKD. The CDR3 is 12 residues long.

This clone came up a few times. The CDR3 loop is CASSLGLAGVYEQYF. The CDR3 DNA is TGTGCCAGCAGTTTGGGACTAGCGGGAGTCTACGAGCAGTACTTC. The chain combines TRBV27 with TRBJ2-7; 14 bases agree with TRBD2. The CDR3 spans 15 residues. The junction had 1 base not matched to a gene; V was cut back by 3 bases and J by 3 bases. The germline gives CDR1 MNHEY, CDR2 SMNVEV (reference sequence).

V usage is TRBV5-1 and J usage is TRBJ2-5; D remains ambiguous. Deletions cut 0 bases from V and 0 bases from J, with 6 bases between. The CDR3 consists of 14 residues. CDR1 and CDR2 (germline): SGHRS, YFSETQ. The CDR3, as DNA: TGCGCCAGCAGCTTGGGCAGAAACCAAGAGACCCAGTACTTC. This encodes CASSLGRNQETQYF. The full variable domain, its missing parts supplied by reference TRBV5-1 and TRBJ2-5, is KAGVTQTPRYLIKTRGQQVTLSCSPISGHRSVSWYQQTPGQGLQFLFEYFSETQRNKGNFPGRFSGRQFSNSRSEMNVSTLELGDSALYLCASSLGRNQETQYFGPGTRLLVL.

V gene TRBV19 combines with J gene TRBJ1-2; D call uncertain. The V gene's germline CDR1 is LNHDA and CDR2 SQIVND (reference sequence). The length of the CDR3 is 12 residues. V dropped 7 bases and J dropped 6 bases, with 12 bases sitting between them. The CDR3 sequence is CASMQVRDGYTF. The CDR3 DNA reads TGTGCCAGTATGCAGGTTCGTGATGGCTACACCTTC.

The V and J genes are TRBV4-3 and TRBJ2-2; D possibly corresponds to TRBD1 (6 bases). The germline V gene has CDR1 LGHNA and CDR2 YSLEER. This CDR3 is built from 17 residues. The V gene lost 0 bases and the J gene lost 5 bases, with 16 bases spanning the gap. The CDR3 bases are TGCGCCAGCAGCCAAGAATTGGCAGGGGCAACTACCGGGGAGCTGTTTTTT. Its translation is CASSQELAGATTGELFF.

The CDR3 loop is CSVPYLNTEAFF. CDR3 DNA sequence: TGCAGCGTCCCCTATTTGAACACTGAAGCTTTCTTT. This sequence joins TRBV29-1 and TRBJ1-1; the D is unclear. The V end lost 6 bases, the J end lost 0 bases, and 8 bases lay between the germline ends. This CDR3 spans 12 amino acids. CDR1 and CDR2 (germline): SQVTM, ANQGSEA. The variable domain in full, completed from reference TRBV29-1 and TRBJ1-1, reads SAVISQKPSRDICQRGTSLTIQCQVDSQVTMMFWYRQQPGQSLTLIATANQGSEATYESGFVIDKFPISRPNLTFSTLTVSNMSPEDSSIYLCSVPYLNTEAFFGQGTRLTVV.

V gene TRBV19 combines with J gene TRBJ1-5; maybe TRBD1 (6 bases). Germline values: CDR1 LNHDA, CDR2 SQIVND (reference sequence). Between the trimmed V and J ends, which lost 2 bases and 1 base, there was a span of 15 bases. The CDR3 length is 17 residues. The CDR3 nucleotides are TGTGCCAGTAGTATAAGGCCCAGGGGTCGGAGCAATCAGCCCCAGCATTTT. Protein sequence: CASSIRPRGRSNQPQHF.

The rearrangement links TRBV27 to TRBJ2-1; 12 positions match TRBD2. Trimming at V came to 3 bases and at J to 7 bases, leaving 10 bases not matched to a gene. This CDR3 comprises 17 residues. Germline CDR1 reads MNHEY; CDR2 reads SMNVEV (reference sequence). The CDR3 here is CASSFSTTSGRGNEQFF. The CDR3 DNA sequence: TGTGCCAGCAGTTTTTCAACGACTAGCGGGAGAGGGAATGAGCAGTTCTTC.

The gene calls are TRBV29-1 and TRBJ2-1; D ambiguous. This CDR3 spans 16 amino acids. Looked up from germline, CDR1 is SQVTM and CDR2 is ANQGSEA. The V end lost 5 bases, the J end lost 0 bases, and 17 bases lay between the germline ends. The CDR3 bases are TGCAGCGTTACAACGCGGCTTAGGAGCTCCTACAATGAGCAGTTCTTC. Translation: CSVTTRLRSSYNEQFF.

The rearrangement links TRBV7-9 to TRBJ2-3, with a weak D call TRBD1 (6 bases). CDR3 length: 15 amino acids. Germline lookup yields CDR1 SEHNR and CDR2 FQNEAQ (reference sequence). Trimming stripped 2 bases from V and 1 base from J, with 10 bases between. As DNA, the CDR3 is TGTGCCAGCAGCTTAATAGGGGGAGGCACAGATACGCAGTATTTT. Translation gives CASSLIGGGTDTQYF. Supplemented by reference TRBV7-9 and TRBJ2-3, the full variable domain reads DTGVSQNPRHKITKRGQNVTFRCDPISEHNRLYWYRQTLGQGPEFLTYFQNEAQLEKSRLLSDRFSAERPKGSFSTLEIQRTEQGDSAMYLCASSLIGGGTDTQYFGPGTRLTVL.

The CDR3 here is CASSLIFRDEQYF. In nucleotides, the CDR3 is TGTGCCAGTAGTCTCATCTTTCGGGACGAGCAGTACTTC. V usage is TRBV19 and J usage is TRBJ2-7; D remains unclear. This CDR3 contains 13 residues. In germline, CDR1 is LNHDA, CDR2 SQIVND (reference sequence). V gave up 5 bases and J gave up 5 bases, with 13 bases separating them.

This clone was counted once. The chain carries TRBV5-3 and TRBJ2-5, with TRBD2 matching 13 bases. TRBV5-3 is designated an ORF whose function remains uncertain. The CDR3 covers 17 residues. V lost 4 bases, J lost 0 bases, and 6 bases stayed unmatched. The CDR3, as DNA: TGTGCCAGAAGCGTCGCCGGGACTAGCGGGGACCAAGAGACCCAGTACTTC. It yields the protein CARSVAGTSGDQETQYF.

The J gene is TRBJ2-5, the V gene TRBV5-6; D perhaps matches TRBD2 (6 bases). V was clipped by 0 bases and J by 2 bases, with 14 bases between them. The CDR3 is 16 amino acids. CDR1 and CDR2 (germline): SGHDT, YYEEEE. CDR3 sequence reads: CASSLAVRTKQETQYF. CDR3 nucleotide sequence: TGTGCCAGCAGCTTGGCCGTCAGGACTAAACAAGAGACCCAGTACTTC.